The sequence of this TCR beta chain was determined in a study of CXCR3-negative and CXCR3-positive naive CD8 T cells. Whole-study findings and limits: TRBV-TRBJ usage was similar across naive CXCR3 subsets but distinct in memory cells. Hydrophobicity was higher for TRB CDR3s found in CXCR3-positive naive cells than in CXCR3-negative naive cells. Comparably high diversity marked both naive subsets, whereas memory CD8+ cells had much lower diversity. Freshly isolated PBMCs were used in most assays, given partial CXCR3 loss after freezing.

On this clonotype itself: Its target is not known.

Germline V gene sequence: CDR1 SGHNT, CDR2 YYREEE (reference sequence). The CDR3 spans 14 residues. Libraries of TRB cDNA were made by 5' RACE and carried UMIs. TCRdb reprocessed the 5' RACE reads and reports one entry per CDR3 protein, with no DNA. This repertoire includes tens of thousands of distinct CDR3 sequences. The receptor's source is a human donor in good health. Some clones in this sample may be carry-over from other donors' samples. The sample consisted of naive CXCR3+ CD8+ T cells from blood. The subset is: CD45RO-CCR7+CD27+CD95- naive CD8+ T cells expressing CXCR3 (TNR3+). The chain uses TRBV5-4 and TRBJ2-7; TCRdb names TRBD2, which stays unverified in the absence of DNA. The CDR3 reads CASSTMGPAGEQYF. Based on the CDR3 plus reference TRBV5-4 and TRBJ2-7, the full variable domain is ETGVTQSPTHLIKTRGQQVTLRCSSQSGHNTVSWYQQALGQGPQFIFQYYREEENGRGNFPPRFSGLQFPNYSSELNVNALELDDSALYLCASSTMGPAGEQYFGPGTRLTVT.